The clone carrying this T cell receptor (beta chain) has more than one count but fewer than ten. TCRdb re-called the 5' RACE reads through MiXCR, storing one row per CDR3 protein. The sample shows roughly 97,000 distinct CDR3 sequences, roughly 8.3% of them seen only once. These data come from a study of CD8 T cells in ankylosing spondylitis. The sample was blood, either unsorted or a sorted T cell fraction (not recorded which). This TCR derives from a male donor with ankylosing spondylitis or in good health (not recorded which).

CDR3 region: CASSRTRGGYEQYF. As DNA, the CDR3 is TGTGCCAGCAGCCGGACCAGGGGTGGATACGAGCAGTACTTC. The chain joins TRBV5-5 to TRBJ2-7, with D possibly matching TRBD1 (6 bases). The CDR3 runs 14 residues. Trimming took off 4 bases at V and 4 bases at J, with 15 bases between the two ends. Germline V gene lookup returns CDR1 SGHKS and CDR2 YYEKEE (reference sequence). Full variable domain (missing parts from reference TRBV5-5 and TRBJ2-7): DAGVTQSPTHLIKTRGQQVTLRCSPISGHKSVSWYQQVLGQGPQFIFQYYEKEERGRGNFPDRFSARQFPNYSSELNVNALLLGDSALYLCASSRTRGGYEQYFGPGTRLTVT.